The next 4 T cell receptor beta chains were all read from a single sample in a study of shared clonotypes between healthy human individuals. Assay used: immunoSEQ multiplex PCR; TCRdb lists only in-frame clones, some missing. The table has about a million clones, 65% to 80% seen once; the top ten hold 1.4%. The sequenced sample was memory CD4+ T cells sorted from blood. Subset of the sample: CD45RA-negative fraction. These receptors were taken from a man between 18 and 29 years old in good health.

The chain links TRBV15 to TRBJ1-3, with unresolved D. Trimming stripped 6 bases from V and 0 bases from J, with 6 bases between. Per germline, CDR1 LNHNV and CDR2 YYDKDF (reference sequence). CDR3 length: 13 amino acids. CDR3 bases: TGTGCCACCAGTGCAATCTCTGGAAACACCATATATTTT. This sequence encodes CATSAISGNTIYF.

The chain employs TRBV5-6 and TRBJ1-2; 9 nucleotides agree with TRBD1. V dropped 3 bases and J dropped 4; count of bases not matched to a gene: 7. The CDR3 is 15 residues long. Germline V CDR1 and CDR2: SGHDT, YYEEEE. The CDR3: CASSSTGGVGYGYTF. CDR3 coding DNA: TGTGCCAGCAGCTCGACAGGGGGTGTTGGCTATGGCTACACCTTC.

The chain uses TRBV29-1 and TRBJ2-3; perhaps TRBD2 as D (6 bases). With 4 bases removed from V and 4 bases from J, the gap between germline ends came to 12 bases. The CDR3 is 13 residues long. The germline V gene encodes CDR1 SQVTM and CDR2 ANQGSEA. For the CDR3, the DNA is TGCAGCGTTGCAGGAGCTAGCGCAGATACGCAGTATTTT. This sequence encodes CSVAGASADTQYF.

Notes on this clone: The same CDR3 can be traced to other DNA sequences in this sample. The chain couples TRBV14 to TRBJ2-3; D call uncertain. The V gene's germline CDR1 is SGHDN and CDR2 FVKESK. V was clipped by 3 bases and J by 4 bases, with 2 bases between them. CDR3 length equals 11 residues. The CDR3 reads CASSHADTQYF. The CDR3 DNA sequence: TGTGCCAGCAGCCATGCAGATACGCAGTATTTT.